This T cell receptor beta chain was recovered during a study of T cells in Graves' hyperthyroidism and ophthalmopathy. Overall study results and limits: Peripheral blood also featured most of the thyroid clonotypes expanded above 0.001.

Exclusion of a patient resulted from uncontrolled infection, other autoimmune disease, pregnancy or lactation. TCR beta CDR3 sequences were amplified from RNA transcripts. The HTBI primer set served for first-round RT-PCR of the TCR CDR3. TCRdb redid the calling of the multiplex PCR reads with MiXCR, one entry per CDR3 protein. Found here are more than 450,000 distinct CDR3 sequences, 14% of them singletons; the top ten hold approximately 15%. This clonotype turned up a few times. Its target is unknown. J was trimmed by 1 base and V by 3 bases; bases with no gene match: 9. The germline V gene encodes CDR1 KGHSH and CDR2 LQKENI. The CDR3 has 18 residues.

The rearrangement links TRBV18 to TRBJ2-1; 10 bases match TRBD2. Sequencing was performed on blood. The clonotype was recovered from a woman aged 35 to 49 with Graves' hyperthyroidism. The DNA of the CDR3 is TGTGCCAGCTCACCTTCAGCTAGCGGGAGAGGGTCCTACAATGAGCAGTTCTTC. This encodes CASSPSASGRGSYNEQFF. Using reference TRBV18 and TRBJ2-1 for the parts outside the CDR3, the full variable domain is NAGVMQNPRHLVRRRGQEARLRCSPMKGHSHVYWYRQLPEEGLKFMVYLQKENIIDESGMPKERFSAEFPKEGPSILRIQQVVRGDSAAYFCASSPSASGRGSYNEQFFGPGTRLTVL.